The next 10 T cell receptor beta chains were all read from a single sample in a study of T cell changes during pregnancy in multiple sclerosis. Assay: immunoSEQ multiplex PCR; the TCRdb copy retains only in-frame clones and omits some. The top ten hold 1% to 1.5% of the sample, which has 60,000 to 70,000 clones, 75% to 95% seen once. Sequencing used peripheral blood, obtained after pregnancy. The source is a female donor in good health, enrolled as a control in a pregnancy study.

V usage is TRBV7-9 and J usage is TRBJ1-2; 7 nucleotides agree with TRBD1. V gave up 5 bases and J gave up 4 bases; unmatched junction bases: 7. The CDR3 spans 14 residues. The germline V gene encodes CDR1 SEHNR and CDR2 FQNEAQ (reference sequence). CDR3 protein: CASSPGQVFYGYTF. CDR3 DNA sequence: TGTGCCAGCAGCCCCGGACAGGTCTTCTATGGCTACACCTTC. Combining the CDR3 with reference TRBV7-9 and TRBJ1-2 gives the whole variable domain DTGVSQNPRHKITKRGQNVTFRCDPISEHNRLYWYRQTLGQGPEFLTYFQNEAQLEKSRLLSDRFSAERPKGSFSTLEIQRTEQGDSAMYLCASSPGQVFYGYTFGSGTRLTVV.

This rearrangement joins TRBV6-8 to TRBJ2-3; 10 nucleotides line up with TRBD1. This CDR3 has 20 residues. CDR1 and CDR2 from the germline V gene are MNHGY and SAAAGT. Losses at the gene ends were 7 bases for V and 3 bases for J; bases not matched to a gene: 22. The CDR3 sequence: CASISPIDRDRGVKTDTQYF. For the CDR3, the DNA is TGTGCCAGCATTTCCCCAATCGACCGGGACAGGGGAGTTAAGACAGATACGCAGTATTTT.

The V and J genes are TRBV9 and TRBJ2-3; 7 positions match TRBD2. The V gene's germline CDR1 is SGDLS and CDR2 YYNGEE. The CDR3 contains 16 residues. Losses at the gene ends were 0 bases for V and 2 bases for J; bases not matched to a gene: 6. The CDR3 loop is CASSVGIGGDTDTQYF. The CDR3 region has the DNA TGTGCCAGCAGCGTAGGAATTGGGGGGGACACAGATACGCAGTATTTT.

The V call is TRBV12-5, the J call TRBJ1-2; D remains ambiguous. Trimming pared 4 bases from V and 4 bases from J, leaving 13 bases between. Germline CDR1 is LGHNT and CDR2 is FRNRAP. The CDR3 is 14 residues long. The CDR3 nucleotides read TGTGCTAGTGGTTCCTACGACATTTCCTATGGCTACACCTTC. As protein: CASGSYDISYGYTF.

V gene TRBV9 combines with J gene TRBJ2-5, with D perhaps matching TRBD1 (5 bases). CDR1 is SGDLS, CDR2 YYNGEE, per germline. The CDR3 extends over 14 amino acids. Trimming cost V 0 bases and J 5 bases, with 11 bases left between them. CDR3 nucleotides: TGTGCCAGCAGCGTAGATAGGGGATTCGAGACCCAGTACTTC. As protein: CASSVDRGFETQYF. Variable domain in full (rest from reference TRBV9 and TRBJ2-5): DSGVTQTPKHLITATGQRVTLRCSPRSGDLSVYWYQQSLDQGLQFLIQYYNGEERAKGNILERFSAQQFPDLHSELNLSSLELGDSALYFCASSVDRGFETQYFGPGTRLLVL.

The chain has TRBV7-9 and TRBJ1-2; D not resolved. Germline V gives CDR1 SEHNR, CDR2 FQNEAQ (reference sequence). Trimming removed 4 bases from V and 0 bases from J, with 15 bases in between. The CDR3 consists of 16 residues. CDR3 bases: TGTGCCAGCAGCTCTAGCGGCTTCGAAGCTAACTATGGCTACACCTTC. Residues: CASSSSGFEANYGYTF. The full variable domain, with the rest looked up from reference TRBV7-9 and TRBJ1-2, is DTGVSQNPRHKITKRGQNVTFRCDPISEHNRLYWYRQTLGQGPEFLTYFQNEAQLEKSRLLSDRFSAERPKGSFSTLEIQRTEQGDSAMYLCASSSSGFEANYGYTFGSGTRLTVV.

V is TRBV6-4 and J is TRBJ2-3; no clear D. The V end was cut by 0 bases, the J end by 1 base, with 11 bases between. The CDR3 contains 16 residues. Germline CDR1 reads MRHNA; CDR2 reads SNTAGT. The CDR3 reads CASSDSFHFGTDTQYF. CDR3 DNA: TGTGCCAGCAGTGACTCGTTCCACTTTGGCACAGATACGCAGTATTTT.

The rearrangement uses TRBV6-1 and TRBJ1-3; D is perhaps TRBD1 (6 bases). CDR1 is MNHNS and CDR2 is SASEGT in the germline V gene. The CDR3 has 16 residues. The V end was cut by 3 bases, the J end by 2 bases, with 14 bases between. CDR3 amino acids: CASSDQQGTPGNTIYF. CDR3 sequence (DNA): TGTGCCAGCAGTGACCAACAGGGAACGCCTGGAAACACCATATATTTT.

The J gene is TRBJ1-1, the V gene TRBV2, with 7 positions matching TRBD1. The ends lost 10 bases at V and 1 base at J; junction bases unmatched: 9. From germline, CDR1 is SNHLY and CDR2 FYNNEI. The CDR3 is 14 amino acids. This CDR3 is CANVQGTTNTEAFF. CDR3 coding DNA: TGTGCCAACGTACAGGGGACGACGAACACTGAAGCTTTCTTT.

This clone occurred once. This chain joins TRBV9 and TRBJ2-3; 12 positions match TRBD2. CDR1 SGDLS and CDR2 YYNGEE come from the germline V gene. After removal of 0 bases from V and 1 base from J, the junction contained 3 bases not matched to a gene. This CDR3 contains 17 residues. The CDR3, as DNA: TGTGCCAGCAGCGTAGAAAGACTAGCGGGGGGCACAGATACGCAGTATTTT. Its translation is CASSVERLAGGTDTQYF. Drawing the rest from reference TRBV9 and TRBJ2-3, the complete variable domain is DSGVTQTPKHLITATGQRVTLRCSPRSGDLSVYWYQQSLDQGLQFLIQYYNGEERAKGNILERFSAQQFPDLHSELNLSSLELGDSALYFCASSVERLAGGTDTQYFGPGTRLTVL.